The 20 T cell receptor beta chains given below trace back to one sample, sequenced in a study of CXCR3-negative and CXCR3-positive naive CD8 T cells. It was by 5' RACE with UMI labels that the TRB cDNA libraries were prepared. One entry per CDR3 protein, without DNA, is what TCRdb gives after re-calling the 5' RACE reads. Its clone listing holds tens of thousands of distinct CDR3 sequences. Sequencing was performed on naive CXCR3- CD8+ T cells from blood. Documented subset: CD45RO-CCR7+CD27+CD95- naive CD8+ T cells lacking CXCR3 (TNR3-). The receptors come from a human donor in good health. Some clones in this sample may be carry-over from other donors' samples.

V is TRBV7-2 and J is TRBJ2-7; TCRdb lists TRBD2, though no DNA is available to test this call. This CDR3 is 15 amino acids long. CDR1 is SGHTA and CDR2 is FQGNSA in the germline V gene. Here the CDR3 reads CASSLRDGGDYEQYF.

The J gene is TRBJ1-1, the V gene TRBV20-1. Germline V CDR1 and CDR2: DFQATT, SNEGSKA (reference sequence). The length of the CDR3 is 13 residues. CDR3 sequence reads: CSARDGHDTEAFF.

Here the CDR3 reads CASSLIQDQETQYF. This rearrangement joins TRBV28 to TRBJ2-5. The CDR3 loop spans 14 amino acids. Germline CDR1 is MDHEN and CDR2 is SYDVKM.

This sequence joins TRBV5-5 and TRBJ2-1. This CDR3 comprises 11 residues. Germline V gene data show CDR1 as SGHKS and CDR2 as YYEKEE (reference sequence). CDR3 loop: CASSWTSKQFF.

The J gene is TRBJ2-1, the V gene TRBV28; TCRdb selects TRBD2, and the lack of DNA leaves this call unchecked. Germline lookup yields CDR1 MDHEN and CDR2 SYDVKM. This CDR3 has 14 amino acids. CDR3 region: CASSSVADYNEQLF.

This chain uses TRBV27 with TRBJ2-7. Germline-derived CDR1 and CDR2 are MNHEY and SMNVEV (reference sequence). This CDR3 is 13 amino acids long. The CDR3 region is CASSLRPGYEQYF.

This chain joins TRBV28 and TRBJ2-1; TCRdb reports TRBD2, a call that lacks DNA to check it against. The length of the CDR3 is 14 residues. CDR1 is MDHEN, CDR2 SYDVKM, per germline. CDR3 sequence: CASSQTSGGREQFF.

The J gene is TRBJ2-7, the V gene TRBV3-1. Germline V CDR1 and CDR2: LGHDT, YNNKEL (reference sequence). This CDR3 is built from 12 residues. The CDR3 here is CASSQDRYEQYF.

The chain employs TRBV10-3 and TRBJ1-2. This CDR3 contains 12 residues. Per the germline V gene, CDR1 is ENHRY and CDR2 is SYGVKD. The CDR3 loop is CAISDTAYGYTF.

The chain uses TRBV15 and TRBJ2-7; TCRdb proposes TRBD1, but this gene call is untestable without DNA. The length of the CDR3 is 15 residues. Germline V gene sequence: CDR1 LNHNV, CDR2 YYDKDF (reference sequence). CDR3 sequence reads: CATSTLAKGSYEQYF.

The V gene is TRBV29-1, the J gene TRBJ2-3; TCRdb indicates TRBD2, and absent DNA this call remains unverified. Germline loops: CDR1 SQVTM, CDR2 ANQGSEA. The CDR3 is made up of 14 amino acids. The CDR3 protein is CSVKLAEGPDTQYF.

CDR3 protein: CATSRDLDRLNTEAFF. The chain employs TRBV15 and TRBJ1-1; the D call from TCRdb, TRBD1, cannot be confirmed without DNA. This CDR3 comprises 16 residues. CDR1 and CDR2 (germline): LNHNV, YYDKDF (reference sequence). The variable domain in full, completed from reference TRBV15 and TRBJ1-1, reads DAMVIQNPRYQVTQFGKPVTLSCSQTLNHNVMYWYQQKSSQAPKLLFHYYDKDFNNEADTPDNFQSRRPNTSFCFLDIRSPGLGDTAMYLCATSRDLDRLNTEAFFGQGTRLTVV.

The CDR3 region is CSVEVSSEYEQYF. The chain carries TRBV29-1 and TRBJ2-7. This CDR3 has 13 residues. Germline CDR1 is SQVTM and CDR2 is ANQGSEA.

The V call is TRBV24-1, the J call TRBJ2-1; TCRdb outputs TRBD1, but without DNA this stays unchecked. Germline values: CDR1 KGHDR, CDR2 SFDVKD. This CDR3 is built from 15 residues. The CDR3 loop reads CATSGGDRYYNEQFF.

V is TRBV28 and J is TRBJ2-3; TCRdb returns TRBD2, unconfirmable since there is no DNA. CDR3 length equals 16 residues. The germline gives CDR1 MDHEN, CDR2 SYDVKM. The CDR3: CASSTPLAGGTDTQYF.

The chain's CDR3 is CASSYYSGEQFF. The gene calls are TRBV7-2 and TRBJ2-1. This CDR3 contains 12 residues. Germline V gene lookup returns CDR1 SGHTA and CDR2 FQGNSA.

This sequence joins TRBV7-2 and TRBJ2-5; checking the TCRdb D call of TRBD2 is not possible without DNA. This CDR3 has 14 amino acids. Germline V gene sequence: CDR1 SGHTA, CDR2 FQGNSA. CDR3 residues: CASSLVEGPETQYF.

J is TRBJ2-2 and V is TRBV5-1; without DNA, the TCRdb call of TRBD1 cannot be checked. The germline V gene has CDR1 SGHRS and CDR2 YFSETQ. This CDR3 region has 16 residues. The CDR3 sequence is CASSLAGGSHTGELFF.

The V gene is TRBV28, the J gene TRBJ2-3; TCRdb's D gene call, TRBD1, goes unchecked for lack of DNA. The CDR3 covers 13 residues. From germline, CDR1 is MDHEN and CDR2 SYDVKM. CDR3 sequence reads: CASSTTGSDTQYF.

The J gene is TRBJ2-1, the V gene TRBV7-3; TCRdb gives TRBD2 as the D gene, but with no DNA this cannot be confirmed. This CDR3 is built from 15 residues. Germline lookup yields CDR1 SGHTA and CDR2 FQGTGA. The CDR3 spells CASSKTSGLWNEQFF. The full variable domain, in which reference TRBV7-3 and TRBJ2-1 provide the parts outside the CDR3, is GAGVSQTPSNKVTEKGKYVELRCDPISGHTALYWYRQSLGQGPEFLIYFQGTGAADDSGLPNDRFFAVRPEGSVSTLKIQRTERGDSAVYLCASSKTSGLWNEQFFGPGTRLTVL.